Below are 27 T cell receptor beta chains sequenced from a single sample in a study of post-analysis software for immune sequencing data. Study-wide findings and caveats: Compared with controls, patients had more of about five TRBV segments, including TRBV5-6, TRBV5-1 and TRBV20-1.

The antigens for these receptors are not known. Unique molecular identifiers featured in each of the TCR beta cDNA libraries. MiXCR, applied by TCRdb to the PCR reads, yields one record per CDR3 protein. This sample has 750,000 to 950,000 distinct CDR3 sequences, with 53% found just once. The sequenced sample consisted of blood. The source is a girl aged 10-17 years with multiple sclerosis.

The chain carries TRBV7-9 and TRBJ2-1, with D perhaps being TRBD1 or TRBD2 (6 bases each). V gave up 1 base and J gave up 2 bases, with 15 bases separating them. The CDR3 covers 17 residues. Per germline, CDR1 SEHNR and CDR2 FQNEAQ (reference sequence). The CDR3 bases are TGTGCCAGCAGCTTAGAAGGAGGAGGGGGAACCTACAATGAGCAGTTCTTC. Translated, it gives CASSLEGGGGTYNEQFF.

The rearrangement uses TRBV5-1 and TRBJ2-3, with D tentatively TRBD1 (5 bases). This CDR3 has 16 residues. CDR1 and CDR2 (germline): SGHRS, YFSETQ. V was shortened by 0 bases and J by 0 bases, with 11 bases between the two germline ends. CDR3 DNA sequence: TGCGCCAGCAGCTTGGATCCAGGGTCGAGCACAGATACGCAGTATTTT. This sequence encodes CASSLDPGSSTDTQYF.

The chain carries TRBV20-1 and TRBJ2-3, with TRBD2 matching over 11 bases. Germline CDR1 reads DFQATT; CDR2 reads SNEGSKA (reference sequence). Unmatched junction bases numbered 11, after V lost 6 bases and J lost 0 bases. The CDR3 length is 17 residues. The CDR3 DNA sequence: TGCAGTGCCGGGCCACTAGCGGGGGCCTTGAGCACAGATACGCAGTATTTT. It yields the protein CSAGPLAGALSTDTQYF.

The rearrangement joins TRBV20-1 to TRBJ1-4, with unresolved D. The germline CDR1 and CDR2 sequences are DFQATT and SNEGSKA (reference sequence). V was cut by 6 bases and J by 7 bases, with 18 bases left in between. CDR3 length: 14 residues. Here the CDR3 DNA reads TGCAGTGCGGAGAGGTCAGGAGGTGGTGAAAAACTGTTTTTT. Translating it yields CSAERSGGGEKLFF.

The chain recombines TRBV20-1 with TRBJ1-2; 7 bases fit TRBD1. Unmatched junction bases numbered 7, after V lost 3 bases and J lost 6 bases. In germline, CDR1 is DFQATT, CDR2 SNEGSKA (reference sequence). CDR3 size: 13 residues. CDR3 bases: TGCAGTGCTAGCGTCAGGGGGGGAAATGGCTACACCTTC. It specifies CSASVRGGNGYTF.

This rearrangement joins TRBV6-1 to TRBJ1-2, with no clear D. Germline CDR1 and CDR2: MNHNS and SASEGT. The length of the CDR3 is 13 residues. V was pared by 3 bases and J by 3 bases, with 8 bases between. The CDR3 DNA reads as TGTGCCAGCAGTGATGAAAAGTACTATGGCTACACCTTC. Its translation: CASSDEKYYGYTF.

This clonotype appeared a few times. This chain uses TRBV29-1 with TRBJ2-5; D gene ambiguous. CDR1 is SQVTM, CDR2 ANQGSEA, per germline. V shed 4 bases and J shed 0 bases, with 15 bases lying between them. This CDR3 comprises 15 residues. The CDR3, as DNA: TGCAGCGTTGTGAGCGATTCGACCAACCAAGAGACCCAGTACTTC. Protein: CSVVSDSTNQETQYF. Supplemented by reference TRBV29-1 and TRBJ2-5, the full variable domain reads SAVISQKPSRDICQRGTSLTIQCQVDSQVTMMFWYRQQPGQSLTLIATANQGSEATYESGFVIDKFPISRPNLTFSTLTVSNMSPEDSSIYLCSVVSDSTNQETQYFGPGTRLLVL.

The rearrangement joins TRBV27 to TRBJ2-2; 7 nucleotides line up with TRBD1. The J segment lost 1 base and the V segment lost 8 bases, leaving 7 bases of the junction unmatched. This CDR3 is built from 15 residues. Germline V gives CDR1 MNHEY, CDR2 SMNVEV (reference sequence). The DNA for the CDR3 is TGTGCCAGCGGCTCTTCAGGGGGGAACACCGGGGAGCTGTTTTTT. It is translated as CASGSSGGNTGELFF.

This sequence joins TRBV29-1 and TRBJ2-7; D might be TRBD1 (5 bases). The CDR3 runs 12 residues. The germline V and J ends were trimmed by 7 bases and 0 bases, with 10 bases remaining between them. CDR1 and CDR2 (germline): SQVTM, ANQGSEA. The CDR3 nucleotides read TGCAGCGGTCGGACAAACTCCTACGAGCAGTACTTC. Translating gives CSGRTNSYEQYF.

This clonotype was detected a few times. The chain has TRBV15 and TRBJ2-4; D unclear. With 1 base removed from V and 5 bases from J, the gap between germline ends came to 12 bases. The length of the CDR3 is 15 residues. Per germline, CDR1 LNHNV and CDR2 YYDKDF (reference sequence). CDR3 sequence: CATSRGRTMENIQYF. The CDR3, as DNA: TGTGCCACCAGCAGAGGAAGAACGATGGAAAACATTCAGTACTTC.

V usage is TRBV20-1 and J usage is TRBJ2-7; TRBD2 matches 11 bases. The CDR3 has 15 amino acids. Per the germline V gene, CDR1 is DFQATT and CDR2 is SNEGSKA (reference sequence). Losses at the gene ends were 3 bases for V and 4 bases for J; bases not matched to a gene: 8. CDR3 region: CSASRPLAGGYEQYF. As DNA, the CDR3 is TGCAGTGCTAGTAGGCCCCTAGCGGGAGGTTACGAGCAGTACTTC.

The chain is built from TRBV5-1 and TRBJ1-5; D ambiguous. V lost 1 base and J lost 7, with 12 bases in between. CDR1 and CDR2 (germline): SGHRS, YFSETQ. The CDR3 has 14 amino acids. The CDR3 loop is CASSLYGMGQPQHF. In DNA form, the CDR3 reads TGCGCCAGCAGCTTGTACGGGATGGGGCAGCCCCAGCATTTT.

This clonotype occurred a few times. For the CDR3, the DNA is TGTGCCAGCAGTTACGACTCGATCTCCTACAATGAGCAGTTCTTC. Protein product: CASSYDSISYNEQFF. The rearrangement joins TRBV6-6 to TRBJ2-1; no clear D gene. Per the germline V gene, CDR1 is MNHNY and CDR2 is SVGAGI (reference sequence). CDR3 length: 15 amino acids. Deletions cut 2 bases from V and 0 bases from J, with 8 bases between.

This chain uses TRBV29-1 with TRBJ2-7; D remains ambiguous. The CDR3 runs to 13 residues. The germline V gene has CDR1 SQVTM and CDR2 ANQGSEA. Deletions cut 1 base from V and 3 bases from J, with 10 bases between. The CDR3 reads CSVEGEHLYEQYF. CDR3 DNA: TGCAGCGTTGAAGGGGAACACCTCTACGAGCAGTACTTC.

The sample holds a few counts of this clonotype. The chain is built from TRBV4-1 and TRBJ2-6; D is undetermined. V was trimmed by 3 bases and J by 0 bases, leaving 9 bases between them. The CDR3 has 16 amino acids. Per the germline V gene, CDR1 is MGHRA and CDR2 is YSYEKL. The CDR3 region has the DNA TGCGCCAGCAGCCAGGTCCCCAGCTCTGGGGCCAACGTCCTGACTTTC. Residues: CASSQVPSSGANVLTF.

The genes are TRBV29-1 and TRBJ2-1; D call uncertain. The germline V gene has CDR1 SQVTM and CDR2 ANQGSEA. Trimming shortened V by 3 bases and J by 7 bases, and 22 bases separated the two germline ends. This CDR3 has 16 residues. This chain's CDR3 is CSVDMKVVAFGNEQFF. In DNA, the CDR3 is TGCAGCGTTGATATGAAGGTGGTGGCGTTCGGGAATGAGCAGTTCTTC.

The chain carries TRBV10-3 and TRBJ2-7, with 7 bases aligning to TRBD1. Germline V gene lookup returns CDR1 ENHRY and CDR2 SYGVKD. Trimming took 11 bases from V and 5 from J; bases not matched to a gene: 9. The CDR3 spans 12 residues. The CDR3: CAPGRGQDEQYF. The CDR3 DNA reads TGTGCCCCTGGAAGGGGGCAGGACGAGCAGTACTTC.

The chain has TRBV20-1 and TRBJ1-4, with D maybe TRBD1 (6 bases). In germline, CDR1 is DFQATT, CDR2 SNEGSKA (reference sequence). V lost 0 bases to trimming and J lost 8 bases, with 16 bases between them. This CDR3 comprises 15 residues. The CDR3 bases are TGCAGTGCTAGAGATCCTAAGGGGGTAGGGGAAAAACTGTTTTTT. Its protein is CSARDPKGVGEKLFF.

The chain carries TRBV4-1 and TRBJ1-2, with D uncertain. The germline V gene has CDR1 MGHRA and CDR2 YSYEKL. The CDR3 runs to 15 residues. With 4 bases removed from V and 5 bases from J, the gap between germline ends came to 17 bases. As DNA, the CDR3 is TGCGCCAGCAGCCGGCAGGCGATCTCTGATTATGGCTACACCTTC. Its translation is CASSRQAISDYGYTF.

J is TRBJ2-4 and V is TRBV27; possibly TRBD1 or TRBD2 for D (5 bases each). The DNA matches TRBJ2-5 better at its end, which makes the J call doubtful. This CDR3 region has 14 residues. Germline values: CDR1 MNHEY, CDR2 SMNVEV (reference sequence). The CDR3 spells CASSASGRRETQYF. The CDR3 nucleotides read TGTGCCAGCAGTGCCTCGGGACGGCGGGAGACCCAGTACTTC.

In this sample, this clonotype turned up a few times. This chain uses TRBV5-1 with TRBJ2-3, with TRBD2 identical over 9 bases. This CDR3 comprises 16 residues. J was trimmed by 1 base and V by 0 bases; bases with no gene match: 3. Germline V CDR1 and CDR2: SGHRS, YFSETQ. The CDR3 nucleotides are TGCGCCAGCAGCTTGGAGCTAGCGGGACGCACAGATACGCAGTATTTT. It specifies CASSLELAGRTDTQYF.

The chain joins TRBV7-2 to TRBJ2-7; tentatively, D is TRBD1 (6 bases). Trimming pared 5 bases from V and 2 bases from J, leaving 13 bases between. Germline CDR1 SGHTA, CDR2 FQGNSA. The CDR3 spans 14 residues. The CDR3 sequence: CASSHLTGPYEQYF. CDR3 DNA: TGTGCCAGCAGCCACTTAACAGGGCCCTACGAGCAGTACTTC.

In its sample, this clonotype was seen a few times. The chain carries TRBV12-3 or TRBV12-4 and TRBJ2-7; D remains unclear. The CDR3 spans 14 residues. Trimming shortened V by 6 bases and J by 2 bases, and 14 bases separated the two germline ends. CDR3 in amino acids: CASSQFAEAYEQYF. The DNA of the CDR3 is TGTGCCAGCAGCCAGTTTGCGGAAGCCTACGAGCAGTACTTC.

CDR3 coding DNA: TGTGCCAGCAGCTCAGTGGGGCGGAGGGGACCAGCCTACGAGCAGTACTTC. This codes for CASSSVGRRGPAYEQYF. J is TRBJ2-7 and V is TRBV7-9; weak D call: TRBD2 (6 bases). Germline values: CDR1 SEHNR, CDR2 FQNEAQ (reference sequence). The CDR3 runs to 17 residues. Deletions cut 4 bases from V and 2 bases from J, with 21 bases between.

To note about this clonotype: Relative to the germline gene, one junction end is altered; a read error may explain this. V and J are TRBV5-6 and TRBJ2-4, with 10 positions matching TRBD2. From germline, CDR1 is SGHDT and CDR2 YYEEEE. The CDR3 length is 15 residues. The CDR3 protein is CTSSLGGTSENIQYF. Here the CDR3 DNA reads TGTACCAGCAGCTTAGGGGGGACTAGCGAAAACATTCAGTACTTC.

The V gene is TRBV6-5, the J gene TRBJ2-3; the D gene is possibly TRBD2 (7 bases). The CDR3 runs to 13 residues. Germline lookup yields CDR1 MNHEY and CDR2 SVGAGI. Trimming took off 5 bases at V and 9 bases at J, with 15 bases between the two ends. In DNA form, the CDR3 reads TGTGCCAGCAGTCCCCGCCCGGGGGGCACGCAGTATTTT. It yields the protein CASSPRPGGTQYF.

This clonotype was seen more than once but under ten times. This chain joins TRBV28 and TRBJ1-2; TRBD1 aligns across 9 bases. V lost 6 bases to trimming and J lost 4 bases; unmatched junction nucleotides: 9. This CDR3 spans 15 amino acids. From germline, CDR1 is MDHEN and CDR2 SYDVKM. CDR3 region: CASSLGTGNSYGYTF. DNA of the CDR3: TGTGCCAGCAGCCTAGGGACAGGGAATTCCTATGGCTACACCTTC.